This is a list of T cell receptor beta chains from one sample in a study of T cell responses to AZD1222 COVID-19 vaccine. Measured with immunoSEQ multiplex PCR; TCRdb has only the in-frame clones, and not every one. This sample has 140,000 or so clones, with more than 85% found just once. Sequences were derived from peripheral blood, sampled after recovery from COVID-19. All receptors derive from an adult who had recovered from COVID-19. The CDR3 runs from the conserved cysteine through the conserved F or W. The D gene is left open where the match is weak. The listing skips clone size in some rows; elsewhere it reads once, few, many or a size class.

abundance,len,d_gene,j_gene,v_gene,CDR3aa,CDR3nt
once,15,TRBD2,TRBJ2-3,TRBV6-5,CASSSSGGSTDTQYF,TGTGCCAGCAGTTCTAGCGGGGGAAGCACAGATACGCAGTATTTT
-,18,TRBD2,TRBJ2-1,TRBV7-2,CASSLQMTSGSSYNEQFF,TGTGCCAGCAGCTTACAAATGACTAGCGGGAGCTCCTACAATGAGCAGTTCTTC
-,19,TRBD1,TRBJ1-1,TRBV7-2,CASSLLYPGQGGSNTEAFF,TGTGCCAGCAGCTTACTATATCCCGGACAGGGTGGTTCGAACACTGAAGCTTTCTTT
-,14,-,TRBJ2-1,TRBV7-3,CASSLAPSPNEQFF,TGTGCCAGCAGCTTAGCACCTAGCCCCAATGAGCAGTTCTTC
-,14,-,TRBJ1-1,TRBV18,CASSPAVGGTEAFF,TGTGCCAGCTCACCCGCCGTGGGGGGCACTGAAGCTTTCTTT
-,14,-,TRBJ1-2,TRBV19,CASSTSYRYYGYTF,TGTGCCAGTAGTACCTCCTACAGATATTATGGCTACACCTTC
-,15,TRBD1,TRBJ1-1,TRBV28,CASRPSQGAYTEAFF,TGTGCCAGCAGGCCTTCACAGGGGGCCTACACTGAAGCTTTCTTT
-,19,-,TRBJ2-1,TRBV13,CASSLGLVYGGVKINEQFF,TGTGCCAGCAGCTTAGGTCTCGTTTACGGGGGAGTGAAGATCAATGAGCAGTTCTTC
-,18,-,TRBJ2-3,TRBV21-1,CASSKGVGGQSCTDTQYF,TGTGCCAGCAGCAAAGGTGTTGGTGGACAGTCATGCACAGATACGCAGTATTTT
-,16,-,TRBJ1-2,TRBV11-2,CASSLSLMGARYGYTF,TGTGCCAGCAGCTTAAGTCTGATGGGGGCCCGCTATGGCTACACCTTC
once,13,-,TRBJ1-2,TRBV6-5,CASSLGGYYGYTF,TGTGCCAGCAGTTTGGGGGGCTACTATGGCTACACCTTC
once,11,-,TRBJ1-2,TRBV10-1,CASSGGSGYTF,TGCGCCAGCAGCGGAGGCTCTGGCTACACCTTC
-,14,TRBD1,TRBJ2-7,TRBV28,CASSLLGQGYEQYF,TGTGCCAGCAGTTTGCTAGGACAGGGCTACGAGCAGTACTTC
-,17,-,TRBJ2-2,TRBV19,CATSPPSAPPGVGELFF,TGTGCCACCTCTCCCCCCTCTGCCCCGCCAGGCGTCGGGGAGCTGTTTTTT
-,14,TRBD1,TRBJ1-2,TRBV3-1/TRBV3-2,CASSFRQGRYGYTF,TGTGCCAGCAGCTTCCGACAGGGGAGATATGGCTACACCTTC
-,13,-,TRBJ1-2,TRBV27,CASSGSGLVGYTF,TGTGCCAGCAGCGGCTCGGGGTTAGTCGGCTACACCTTC
-,13,-,TRBJ2-2,TRBV27,CASRQVASGELFF,TGTGCCAGTCGACAGGTAGCTTCCGGGGAGCTGTTTTTT
-,14,TRBD2,TRBJ2-7,TRBV6-5,CASTNRVGGGEQYF,TGTGCCAGCACGAACAGGGTCGGGGGGGGCGAGCAGTACTTC
-,17,-,TRBJ2-4,TRBV5-5,CASSLGTHLSAKNIQYF,TGTGCCAGCAGCTTAGGGACCCATTTATCAGCCAAAAACATTCAGTACTTC
-,14,-,TRBJ2-2,TRBV2,CASGSRVNTGELFF,TGTGCCAGCGGGAGCAGGGTGAACACCGGGGAGCTGTTTTTT
-,14,-,TRBJ1-1,TRBV7-2,CASSLEGRNTEAFF,TGTGCCAGCAGCTTAGAGGGCAGGAACACTGAAGCTTTCTTT